This T cell receptor (beta chain) was captured by sequencing in a study of prognosis after radiotherapy for stage I lung cancer. Study context: The period between 2018 and January 2019 saw the enrollment of stage I non-small cell lung cancer patients. Deemed medically inoperable were all patients with non-small cell lung cancer.

Without prior chemotherapy, radiotherapy or other malignancies, every patient was node-negative by CT and PET/CT. For each of two time points, a roughly 6-milliliter draw of peripheral blood was taken. Using two-round multiplex PCR, the authors amplified TCR beta CDR3 from genomic DNA. The first PCR round targeted every TRBV and TRBJ gene with specific primers. Each CDR3 protein is one row after TCRdb ran MiXCR on the multiplex PCR reads. The sample contains fewer than 65,000 distinct CDR3 sequences, less than 35% of which appear only once. V dropped 2 bases and J dropped 10; count of bases not matched to a gene: 10. Looked up from germline, CDR1 is SGHDN and CDR2 is FVKESK. This CDR3 spans 15 amino acids. Turning to this clonotype: This sequence may be a read error, since a much larger clone differs from it by one base.

The source of this sequence is a donor of 50 years or more with non-small cell lung cancer. The source material was PBMCs, sampled before or after stereotactic body radiation therapy (not recorded which). The J gene is TRBJ1-5, the V gene TRBV14; 8 bases fit TRBD1. CDR3 nucleotides: TGTGCCAGCAGCCAACTTGGACAGGGCAGTCATCCCCAGCATTTT. Residues: CASSQLGQGSHPQHF.